Each of the 20 T cell receptor beta chains below was sequenced from the same sample in a study of T cells in Graves' hyperthyroidism and ophthalmopathy. Using RNA transcripts as the source, TCR beta CDR3 regions were amplified. When the TCR CDR3 underwent first-round RT-PCR, the HTBI primer set was used. TCRdb ran MiXCR on the multiplex PCR reads and lists one entry per CDR3 protein. The sample carries a few hundred thousand distinct CDR3 sequences, less than 20% recorded once. The sequenced material came from blood. The receptor source for this set is a woman aged 40 to 50 with Graves' ophthalmopathy.

This clonotype has at least ten counts. Given a much more abundant clone one base away, this may be a read error. The gene calls are TRBV7-2 and TRBJ2-5; possibly TRBD2 for D (6 bases). The CDR3 has 14 residues. Germline CDR1 and CDR2: SGHTA and FQGNSA. The CDR3 DNA sequence: TGTGCCAGCAGCCCCTTAGCGGCCCAAAAGACCCAGTACTTC. Its translation: CASSPLAAQKTQYF.

This clonotype was seen ten or more times. V gene TRBV18 combines with J gene TRBJ2-6; D call uncertain. V lost 3 bases and J lost 0, with 9 bases in between. The CDR3 length is 16 residues. Germline values: CDR1 KGHSH, CDR2 LQKENI. In DNA form, the CDR3 reads TGTGCCAGCTCACCGATCAGCGACTCTGGGGCCAACGTCCTGACTTTC. It specifies CASSPISDSGANVLTF.

Many counts were recorded for this clonotype. The chain has TRBV28 and TRBJ1-2; D ambiguous. The germline V and J ends were trimmed by 5 bases and 6 bases, with 7 bases remaining between them. The CDR3 extends over 11 amino acids. Per the germline V gene, CDR1 is MDHEN and CDR2 is SYDVKM. CDR3 in amino acids: CASSRIHGYTF. The CDR3, as DNA: TGTGCCAGCAGTCGCATCCATGGCTACACCTTC.

This clonotype was seen a handful of times. This chain connects TRBV28 to TRBJ2-7; D is uncertain. Trimming removed 5 bases at V and 4 bases at J, with 9 bases between. Germline-derived CDR1 and CDR2 are MDHEN and SYDVKM. The CDR3 contains 12 residues. CDR3 in amino acids: CASSTRQYEQYF. CDR3 DNA: TGTGCCAGCAGTACCCGGCAGTACGAGCAGTACTTC.

In its sample, this clonotype was seen many times. The J gene is TRBJ2-3, the V gene TRBV28; possible D gene TRBD2, 6 bases. Between the trimmed V and J ends, which lost 6 bases and 4 bases, there was a span of 20 bases. Germline-derived CDR1 and CDR2 are MDHEN and SYDVKM. This CDR3 region has 16 residues. DNA of the CDR3: TGTGCCAGCAGCACCCGCTGGGGGGAGATCGCAGATACGCAGTATTTT. It yields the protein CASSTRWGEIADTQYF. Full variable domain (outside the CDR3, taken from reference TRBV28 and TRBJ2-3): DVKVTQSSRYLVKRTGEKVFLECVQDMDHENMFWYRQDPGLGLRLIYFSYDVKMKEKGDIPEGYSVSREKKERFSLILESASTNQTSMYLCASSTRWGEIADTQYFGPGTRLTVL.

This clonotype has a count of ten or more. The gene calls are TRBV27 and TRBJ2-7; 7 bases align to TRBD2. CDR1 and CDR2 (germline): MNHEY, SMNVEV (reference sequence). The ends lost 2 bases at V and 0 bases at J; junction bases unmatched: 4. The CDR3 runs 15 residues. The CDR3 loop is CASSLSGASSYEQYF. The CDR3 bases are TGTGCCAGCAGTTTAAGCGGGGCCTCCTCCTACGAGCAGTACTTC.

This clonotype was detected ten times or more. This chain connects TRBV6-1 to TRBJ2-2, with a tentative D call TRBD2 (6 bases). Germline lookup yields CDR1 MNHNS and CDR2 SASEGT. Trimming left V 7 bases short and J 7 bases short, with 13 bases between. The CDR3 is made up of 13 amino acids. For the CDR3, the DNA is TGTGCCAGCACGGGGAGGAGAGGCGGGGAGCTGTTTTTT. As protein: CASTGRRGGELFF.

This sequence joins TRBV28 and TRBJ2-2, with D unresolved. The CDR3 totals 14 residues. V lost 3 bases, J lost 8 bases, and 13 bases lay in between. Germline V gene lookup returns CDR1 MDHEN and CDR2 SYDVKM. CDR3 region: CASSFSPEYGELFF. The CDR3 DNA is TGTGCCAGCAGTTTTTCGCCGGAGTATGGGGAGCTGTTTTTT.

This clonotype has at least ten counts. The V gene is TRBV11-2, the J gene TRBJ1-5; D gene unclear. Trimming shortened V by 1 base and J by 4 bases, and 5 bases separated the two germline ends. The V gene's germline CDR1 is SGHAT and CDR2 FQNNGV. The CDR3 spans 13 residues. CDR3 residues: CASSLVVNQPQHF. The CDR3 DNA reads TGTGCCAGCAGCTTAGTTGTAAATCAGCCCCAGCATTTT.

This chain links TRBV7-9 with TRBJ2-4; unclear D gene. Trimming took 5 bases from V and 0 from J, leaving 8 bases between them. The CDR3 has 14 residues. Germline lookup yields CDR1 SEHNR and CDR2 FQNEAQ (reference sequence). The CDR3 reads CASSTGEAKNIQYF. Here the CDR3 DNA reads TGTGCCAGCAGCACCGGTGAAGCCAAAAACATTCAGTACTTC.

This clonotype was observed a few times. The J gene is TRBJ1-1, the V gene TRBV27, with 8 nucleotides matching TRBD1. The CDR3 extends over 11 amino acids. The V gene's germline CDR1 is MNHEY and CDR2 SMNVEV (reference sequence). J gave up 5 bases and V 11 bases, and 4 bases lay outside the gene matches. CDR3 sequence: CAVQGATEAFF. CDR3 nucleotide sequence: TGTGCCGTTCAGGGGGCAACTGAAGCTTTCTTT.

This clonotype was seen at least ten times. The chain carries TRBV19 and TRBJ1-5, with 9 bases lining up with TRBD1. Trimming cost V 1 base and J 4 bases; bases outside gene matches: 5. The CDR3 runs to 16 residues. CDR1 LNHDA and CDR2 SQIVND come from the germline V gene (reference sequence). The CDR3 nucleotides read TGTGCCAGTAGTATAGGGATCGGACAGGGGAATCAGCCCCAGCATTTT. Translated: CASSIGIGQGNQPQHF.

The table lists this clonotype with many counts. The rearrangement uses TRBV9 and TRBJ2-7, with no clear D. The CDR3 spans 14 residues. The germline CDR1 and CDR2 sequences are SGDLS and YYNGEE. With 4 bases removed from V and 0 bases from J, the gap between germline ends came to 11 bases. CDR3 DNA sequence: TGTGCCAGCAGCCCACGACTTAACTCCTACGAGCAGTACTTC. Its protein is CASSPRLNSYEQYF.

This clonotype has at least ten counts. In nucleotides, the CDR3 is TGTGCCACTAATCGGGACAGGGGCAATCAGCCCCAGCATTTT. Encoded protein: CATNRDRGNQPQHF. The chain joins TRBV28 to TRBJ1-5; the match to TRBD1 covers 9 bases. The V segment lost 10 bases and the J segment 2 bases; nucleotides outside the gene matches: 6. Per germline, CDR1 MDHEN and CDR2 SYDVKM. The CDR3 spans 14 residues.

This clonotype was counted only a few times. The junction differs from germline at one of its ends, possibly a read error. The chain couples TRBV6-2 or TRBV6-3 to TRBJ1-2; D ambiguous. This CDR3 has 13 residues. CDR1 and CDR2 from the germline V gene are MNHEY and SVGEGT. CDR3 in amino acids: CASSCSNGVGYIF. The CDR3 region has the DNA TGTGCCAGCAGTTGCTCGAATGGAGTCGGCTACATCTTC.

This clonotype was recorded at least ten times. The DNA for the CDR3 is TGTGCCAGCAGTGAAGGGGCCTTTCAGTTATCTAACGAGCAGTACTTC. This translates into CASSEGAFQLSNEQYF. The chain combines TRBV2 with TRBJ2-7; no definite D call. V dropped 1 base and J dropped 5 bases, with 18 bases sitting between them. The germline V gene encodes CDR1 SNHLY and CDR2 FYNNEI. The CDR3 covers 16 residues.

This clonotype was detected many times. One end of the junction is discordant with germline, which a read error may explain. The chain couples TRBV14 to TRBJ2-5; TRBD1 might be the D (5 bases). This CDR3 region has 15 residues. The germline gives CDR1 SGHDN, CDR2 FVKESK. The CDR3 here is CANSQDRRQQETQYF. CDR3 coding DNA: TGTGCCAACAGCCAAGATCGGAGACAGCAAGAGACCCAGTACTTC. The whole variable domain, remainder taken from reference TRBV14 and TRBJ2-5, is EAGVTQFPSHSVIEKGQTVTLRCDPISGHDNLYWYRRVMGKEIKFLLHFVKESKQDESGMPNNRFLAERTGGTYSTLKVQPAELEDSGVYFCANSQDRRQQETQYFGPGTRLLVL.

In its sample, this clonotype was seen many times. The chain couples TRBV7-9 to TRBJ1-1; D is unclear. Deletions cut 4 bases from V and 1 base from J, with 10 bases between. CDR3 size: 14 residues. The germline V gene encodes CDR1 SEHNR and CDR2 FQNEAQ (reference sequence). CDR3 sequence (DNA): TGTGCCAGCAGCTCCCAATTTGGGAACACTGAAGCTTTCTTT. Its protein is CASSSQFGNTEAFF.

At least ten counts were recorded for this clonotype. V is TRBV6-5 and J is TRBJ2-7; 9 nucleotides agree with TRBD1. The CDR3 loop spans 15 amino acids. Germline V gene data show CDR1 as MNHEY and CDR2 as SVGAGI. V shed 3 bases, J shed 3 bases, and the junction held 6 bases outside the gene matches. Written as DNA, the CDR3 is TGTGCCAGCAGTTATCGCGACAGGGGGGGCTACGAGCAGTACTTC. The encoded protein is CASSYRDRGGYEQYF.

This clonotype was detected many times. This CDR3 reads CASSLGRGTPSSGNTIYF. The DNA for the CDR3 is TGTGCCAGCAGCTTAGGAAGAGGGACACCGAGCTCTGGAAACACCATATATTTT. V is TRBV7-9 and J is TRBJ1-3; a weak D match, TRBD1 (6 bases). Germline CDR1 SEHNR, CDR2 FQNEAQ (reference sequence). Trimming took 1 base from V and 0 from J, leaving 16 bases between them. The CDR3 sequence is 18 residues long.